This T cell receptor (beta chain) was captured in a study of regulatory T cells in long-lasting Graves disease. Findings and caveats of the study: Persistent cases favored TRBV28, TRBJ1-2 and TRBJ2-5. Shared public clonotypes totalled some 2,500 in persistent patients, compared with around 930 in new patients. The study found lower TCR diversity in persistent Graves' patients than in newly diagnosed ones.

The ends were cut back, 3 bases at V and 7 bases at J, with 19 bases in the middle. Germline values: CDR1 MNHEY, CDR2 SMNVEV (reference sequence). This CDR3 has 15 amino acids. Researchers made TCR beta libraries by using iRepertoire HTBI primers and running Arm-PCR on CDR3 regions. TCRdb recomputed calls from the multiplex PCR reads with MiXCR, one row per CDR3 protein. The data hold hundreds of thousands of distinct CDR3 sequences, with approximately 20% observed a single time. This clonotype was detected ten times or more. Its cognate antigen is unknown. Stated time point: newly diagnosed GD, antithyroid drugs for less than 3 months. The TCR library used RNA extracted from PBMCs.

The TCR sequence derives from a female donor with Graves disease. The chain couples TRBV27 to TRBJ2-7, with D perhaps assigned TRBD1 or TRBD2 (7 bases each). Sequenced here: peripheral blood mononuclear cells (PBMCs), sampled at new diagnosis, from a patient treated with antithyroid drugs. In DNA, the CDR3 is TGTGCCAGCAGTTTTTCCCCGACAGGGAGGGGGGAGCAGTACTTC. Residues: CASSFSPTGRGEQYF.